This TCR beta chain was sequenced in a study of blood T cell repertoires in COVID-19. TCRdb's table, derived via immunoSEQ multiplex PCR, lists solely in-frame clones and lacks some. The data show 150,000 to 200,000 clones, approximately 79% seen once. Germline lookup yields CDR1 SGHTA and CDR2 FQGTGA. The ends lost 5 bases at V and 8 bases at J; junction bases unmatched: 17. The CDR3 length is 16 residues. The gene calls are TRBV7-3 and TRBJ1-2; 7 bases fit TRBD1. Sequencing used peripheral blood. This receptor was identified in a woman in her forties with COVID-19, enrolled during active disease. This chain's CDR3 is CASSPPGQISYRGYTF. As DNA, the CDR3 is TGTGCCAGCAGCCCACCGGGACAGATAAGTTATAGGGGCTACACCTTC.